Given below is one T cell receptor beta chain in context. The method was immunoSEQ multiplex PCR; TCRdb's version includes in-frame clones alone and lacks a portion of them. This table has tens of thousands of clones, approximately 92% appearing once. This sample was taken from a study of T cells in localized non-small cell lung cancer. V dropped 2 bases and J dropped 1 base, with 3 bases sitting between them. Germline V gene lookup returns CDR1 SGHNT and CDR2 YYREEE (reference sequence). The CDR3 totals 12 residues. The sequence derives from a female donor over 55 with stage I lung adenocarcinoma. This rearrangement joins TRBV5-4 to TRBJ2-5, with D unclear. Sequencing used peripheral blood, obtained before any cancer treatment. Here the CDR3 DNA reads TGTGCCAGCAGCTTTTCCCAAGAGACCCAGTACTTC. Translation: CASSFSQETQYF.